This T cell receptor beta chain emerged from a study of blood T cells in healthy people across ages. The study recruited healthy Caucasian donors from Russia who were aged about 6 to 100. This clonotype was counted a few times. This CDR3 region has 17 residues. Germline CDR1 MDHEN, CDR2 SYDVKM. V lost 3 bases to trimming and J lost 0 bases, with 18 bases between them. A second PCR, run for about 7 to 11 cycles, used a sample-barcoded 5' primer plus a J-beta primer mix. TCRdb re-called the 5' RACE reads through MiXCR, storing one row per CDR3 protein. The table has 1 million or so distinct CDR3 sequences, 45% seen once.

The sequence was collected from an older woman in good health. The rearrangement uses TRBV28 and TRBJ2-7, with D possibly called TRBD1 or TRBD2 (6 bases each). Specimen: blood. As DNA, the CDR3 is TGTGCCAGCAGTTTCGCGGGGACACCGGGACCCTCCTACGAGCAGTACTTC. It specifies CASSFAGTPGPSYEQYF.